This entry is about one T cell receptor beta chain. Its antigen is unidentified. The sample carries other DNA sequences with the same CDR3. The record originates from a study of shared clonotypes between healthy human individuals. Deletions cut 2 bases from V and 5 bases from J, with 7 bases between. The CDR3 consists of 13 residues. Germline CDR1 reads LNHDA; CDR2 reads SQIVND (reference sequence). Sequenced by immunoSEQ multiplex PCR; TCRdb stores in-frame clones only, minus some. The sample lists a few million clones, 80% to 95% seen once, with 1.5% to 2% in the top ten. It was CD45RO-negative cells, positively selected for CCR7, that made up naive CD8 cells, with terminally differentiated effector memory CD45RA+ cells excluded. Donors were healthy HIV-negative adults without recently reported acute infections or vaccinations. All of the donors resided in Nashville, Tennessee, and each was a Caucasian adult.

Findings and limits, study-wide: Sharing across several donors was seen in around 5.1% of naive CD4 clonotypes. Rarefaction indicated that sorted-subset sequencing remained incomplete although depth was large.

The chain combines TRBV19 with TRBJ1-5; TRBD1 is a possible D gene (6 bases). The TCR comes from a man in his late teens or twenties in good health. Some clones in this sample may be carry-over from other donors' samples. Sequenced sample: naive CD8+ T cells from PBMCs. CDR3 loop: CASSIRGDQPQHF. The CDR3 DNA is TGTGCCAGTAGTATAAGGGGGGATCAGCCCCAGCATTTT.